This TCR beta chain was retrieved from a study of shared clonotypes between healthy human individuals. V was trimmed by 5 bases and J by 0 bases, leaving 7 bases between them. CDR1 is LNHDA and CDR2 is SQIVND in the germline V gene (reference sequence). The CDR3 has 13 amino acids. Terminally differentiated effector memory CD45RA+ cells were excluded from the naive CD8 cells, which were CD45RO-negative and positively selected for CCR7. None of the donors, who were healthy HIV-negative adults, had recently had acute infections or vaccinations. The genomic DNA of each subset was split evenly across several immunoSEQ plates. Repertoires were generated with immunoSEQ multiplex PCR, while TCRdb's copy carries only in-frame clones and drops some. This repertoire shows hundreds of thousands of clones, roughly 96% found once; its top ten account for 0.11%.

The sequence was collected from a woman in her twenties or thirties in good health. Sequenced input: naive CD8+ T cells sorted from blood. The chain couples TRBV19 to TRBJ1-1, with D possibly being TRBD1 (5 bases). The CDR3 DNA reads TGTGCCAGTAGTCCCAGGGTGAACACTGAAGCTTTCTTT. This encodes CASSPRVNTEAFF.